This T cell receptor (beta chain) was found in a study of regulatory T cells in long-lasting Graves disease (dated by TCRdb to the early 2020s). With respect to the entire study: Persistent Graves' disease was defined as persistently positive TSH receptor autoantibodies together with antithyroid drug treatment for over 5 years. Patients with persistent Graves' disease were compared with patients with newly diagnosed Graves' disease using TCR sequencing and RNA sequencing of peripheral blood. The study was conducted in China and was registered as a clinical trial. TCR sequencing covered some 13 persistent and roughly 20 newly diagnosed Graves' disease patients, 33 samples in total. Antithyroid drugs had been taken for 8.5 to 13 years on average by persistent Graves' disease patients in the clinical cohort. Overall results and qualifications from the work: Compared with newly diagnosed patients, patients with persistent Graves' disease had lower TCR Shannon entropy and fewer highly expanded clones, which suggests clonal expansion. Sequencing and analysis were limited to the TCR beta chain. Only peripheral blood was studied, because thyroid tissue, the primary lesion, was inaccessible. The small sample size was acknowledged by the authors as a limitation that may reduce accuracy. Patients with persistent disease shared more public clonotypes (about 3,000) than newly diagnosed patients did (nearly 1,000). Preferential use of TRBV28, TRBJ1-2 and TRBJ2-5 was observed in persistent disease, whereas TRBV20-1 and TRBJ2-1 were favored in newly diagnosed disease.

Regarding this clonotype: The target of this receptor is not known. Per-base quality was not reported, and no clone a single base away is much larger than it.

The sample's time point label is to be understood as: persistent/refractory GD, antithyroid drugs over 5 years with positive TRAb. For both TCR sequencing and RNA sequencing, RNA was extracted from PBMCs using TRIzol. Graves' disease was diagnosed according to American Thyroid Association guidelines. Recruitment of patients was carried out at an endocrinology department in Xi'an, China. From each patient, approximately 10 milliliters of peripheral blood was collected into an EDTA anticoagulant tube. Ficoll Paque Plus density gradient separation was used to isolate PBMCs, and no further T cell sorting was done. An Agilent 2100 Bioanalyzer and agarose gel were used to check RNA quality, and a NanoDrop 2000 was used to measure RNA concentration. V trim: 4 bases; J trim: 0 bases; unmatched bases: 20. CDR1 and CDR2 (SGHTA, FQGNSA) derive from the germline V gene. The CDR3, cysteine through phenylalanine, is 21 amino acids long. The entry retains the CDR3 DNA only, 63 bases that are in frame from base 1.

To prepare the library, multiplex PCR was applied. The instrument given in TCRdb is Illumina HiSeq 4000. TCR beta libraries were built with iRepertoire HTBI primers and Arm-PCR amplification of CDR3 regions. Before sequencing, the PCR products underwent gel purification. The authors' pipeline ran thus. Gene usage analysis of CDR3 amino acid clonotypes used the 60 to 75 TRBV and 14 to 15 TRBJ segments found across samples. Filtered high-quality paired reads were merged into contigs using COPE and FqMerger. BLAST was used to align contigs to the IMGT TRBV, TRBD and TRBJ reference genes, and CDR3 was defined following IMGT. Any clonotype with a frequency above 0.1% was classified as a highly expanded clone. Shannon entropy served as the measure of repertoire diversity, while the Gini coefficient captured V-J evenness. A clonotype was considered public if more than one individual shared it. TCRdb reran the public reads through fastp at Q25 and MiXCR, keeping productive beta chains. Rows with a matching CDR3 protein are joined into one entry that keeps the most common DNA and genes. The V and J calls, along with clone size, are taken from TCRdb and not from the paper's own processing. The sample yields roughly 400,000 distinct CDR3 sequences; roughly a fifth were counted once. The ten largest clones take up 13% to 15% of the sample.

The source material was peripheral blood mononuclear cells (PBMCs), sampled when the disease was refractory, from a patient treated with antithyroid drugs. This chain is built from TRBV7-2 and TRBJ1-3; 8 bases in between match TRBD1. The clonotype originates from a female donor with Graves disease. This receptor carries the CDR3 CASSSPTDRAKLESSGNTIYF. The sequence in DNA is TGTGCCAGCAGCTCGCCCACGGACAGGGCAAAACTGGAAAGCTCTGGAAACACCATATATTTT.